This TCR beta chain was documented in a study of STAT5B mutations in CD4+ large granular lymphocyte leukemia. The overall study: Among healthy donors, a particular HLA allele went with more CDR3 'QG' motifs.

There are 15 residues in the CDR3. V was pared by 6 bases and J by 0 bases, with 11 bases between. Germline V gives CDR1 MNHEY, CDR2 SVGAGI. In the authors' workflow: The detection floor for productive clonotype frequency was 2.59 x 10-5. Data came from immunoSEQ multiplex PCR; TCRdb stores just in-frame clones and leaves some out. V and J calls and clone size are those listed in that table; D and trimming were worked out from the DNA. The data contain around 47,000 clones, around 81% of them singletons. The study's findings and limits: Main leukemic clonotypes were patient-specific, but approximately 27% appeared at low frequency elsewhere. Compared with healthy controls (2/35), patient top clones favored TRBV06 (8/27).

For this clone: The antigen remains unidentified.

This sequence joins TRBV6-5 and TRBJ2-2; no clear D gene. The sample was CD4+ T cells from blood buffy coats. The sequence was collected from a human donor in good health. CDR3 sequence (DNA): TGTGCCAGCAGACTGTGGTTCGCGAACACCGGGGAGCTGTTTTTT. It encodes CASRLWFANTGELFF.